This TCR beta chain was recovered during a study of CD8+ T cells in alopecia areata. In the case of this clone: Its antigen is undetermined. Other nucleotide sequences in the sample specify the same CDR3.

Sample treatment: oral pan-JAK inhibitor, 5-10 mg twice daily. Lesional scalp tissue (obtained by punch biopsy) and peripheral blood were collected from alopecia areata patients. The authors sorted CD4+ and CD8+ T cells from PBMCs. Extraction and reverse transcription of RNA yielded cDNA as the sequencing template. The method was immunoSEQ multiplex PCR; TCRdb's version includes in-frame clones alone and lacks a portion of them. The sample has 150,000 to 200,000 clones; 50% to 60% are singletons. The study's findings and limits: Scalp data also include sequences from resident alphabeta T cells of normal skin. During tofacitinib treatment, many expanded lesional clones remained in scalp and blood.

This sequence originates from a human donor with alopecia areata. The starting material was CD4+ T cells sorted from blood, obtained at week 4, from a patient treated with tofacitinib.

CDR3 DNA: TGCGCCAGCAGCCCGGGACTAGCCAGGGAGACCCAGTACTTC. Translation gives CASSPGLARETQYF. The chain uses TRBV5-1 and TRBJ2-5; TRBD2 agrees at 9 bases. Looked up from germline, CDR1 is SGHRS and CDR2 is YFSETQ. V gave up 4 bases and J gave up 5 bases; unmatched junction bases: 6. There are 14 residues in the CDR3. The full variable domain, with the rest looked up from reference TRBV5-1 and TRBJ2-5, is KAGVTQTPRYLIKTRGQQVTLSCSPISGHRSVSWYQQTPGQGLQFLFEYFSETQRNKGNFPGRFSGRQFSNSRSEMNVSTLELGDSALYLCASSPGLARETQYFGPGTRLLVL.